Below, 32 T cell receptor beta chains from the same sample are listed, as sequenced in a study of blood T cell repertoires in COVID-19. Method: immunoSEQ multiplex PCR; TCRdb's copy keeps in-frame clones and lacks some. The repertoire holds some 170,000 clones, with 90% as singletons. The sequencing sample was made of peripheral blood. These receptors all come from a man between 60 and 75 years old with active or convalescent COVID-19.

The rearrangement links TRBV5-8 to TRBJ1-1; TRBD1 agrees at 11 bases. Unmatched junction bases numbered 2, after V lost 4 bases and J lost 3 bases. Germline V CDR1 and CDR2: SGHTS, YDEGEE. The CDR3 is made up of 14 amino acids. Here the CDR3 reads CASSPGQGDTEAFF. The CDR3 coding sequence is TGTGCCAGCAGCCCGGGACAGGGGGACACTGAAGCTTTCTTT.

The chain links TRBV4-2 to TRBJ2-2, with 7 bases identical to TRBD2. J gave up 3 bases and V 0 bases, and 7 bases lay outside the gene matches. This CDR3 contains 17 residues. The V gene's germline CDR1 is LGHNA and CDR2 YNFKEQ. The chain's CDR3 is CASSQDTREVDTGELFF. The CDR3, as DNA: TGTGCCAGCAGCCAAGATACACGGGAGGTTGACACCGGGGAGCTGTTTTTT.

As concerns this clone: This specimen includes other DNA sequences encoding the same CDR3. The chain employs TRBV19 and TRBJ2-7, with 7 bases fitting TRBD1. Germline V gene data show CDR1 as LNHDA and CDR2 as SQIVND (reference sequence). Trimming removed 4 bases from V and 1 base from J; junction bases left unmatched: 1. The CDR3 extends over 13 amino acids. This CDR3 reads CASSRQGSYEQYF. CDR3 sequence (DNA): TGTGCCAGTAGTAGACAGGGATCCTACGAGCAGTACTTC.

This clone was counted a single time. This chain connects TRBV4-2 to TRBJ2-3, with TRBD2 identical over 15 bases. Germline V gene lookup returns CDR1 LGHNA and CDR2 YNFKEQ. This CDR3 is built from 18 residues. V lost 4 bases and J lost 3; bases outside the gene matches: 8. CDR3 nucleotides: TGTGCCAGCAGCCCGGGACTAGCGGGAGGTTTTTATACAGATACGCAGTATTTT. Translated, it gives CASSPGLAGGFYTDTQYF.

The V gene is TRBV5-4, the J gene TRBJ1-2; 10 positions agree with TRBD1. There are 14 residues in the CDR3. Per germline, CDR1 SGHNT and CDR2 YYREEE (reference sequence). V trimming: 2 bases; J trimming: 5 bases; junction bases outside the gene matches: 3. CDR3 sequence: CASSFGTGDYGYTF. The CDR3 DNA sequence: TGTGCCAGCAGCTTTGGGACAGGGGATTATGGCTACACCTTC. Drawing the rest from reference TRBV5-4 and TRBJ1-2, the complete variable domain is ETGVTQSPTHLIKTRGQQVTLRCSSQSGHNTVSWYQQALGQGPQFIFQYYREEENGRGNFPPRFSGLQFPNYSSELNVNALELDDSALYLCASSFGTGDYGYTFGSGTRLTVV.

This chain connects TRBV13 to TRBJ2-7; 11 nucleotides agree with TRBD1. Unmatched junction bases numbered 9, after V lost 5 bases and J lost 3 bases. CDR3 size: 16 residues. Germline V gene sequence: CDR1 PRHDT, CDR2 FYEKMQ (reference sequence). The CDR3 nucleotides read TGTGCCAGCAGCGCGCACCGGACAGGGGGCGACTACGAGCAGTACTTC. Translation: CASSAHRTGGDYEQYF.

V and J are TRBV11-2 and TRBJ2-3; perhaps TRBD1 as D (6 bases). Looked up from germline, CDR1 is SGHAT and CDR2 is FQNNGV. V was trimmed by 7 bases and J by 2 bases, leaving 19 bases between them. The CDR3 extends over 16 amino acids. CDR3 region: CASIPGRGPNTDTQYF. In DNA form, the CDR3 reads TGTGCCAGCATCCCTGGCAGGGGCCCCAACACAGATACGCAGTATTTT.

The chain is built from TRBV6-5 and TRBJ2-1; 11 nucleotides agree with TRBD2. The germline V gene encodes CDR1 MNHEY and CDR2 SVGAGI. CDR3 length: 15 amino acids. V shed 2 bases, J shed 8 bases, and the junction held 5 bases outside the gene matches. In nucleotides, the CDR3 is TGTGCCAGCAGTTACGGGACTAGCGGCCTCTATGAGCAGTTCTTC. It specifies CASSYGTSGLYEQFF.

The rearrangement joins TRBV5-6 to TRBJ1-1, with a tentative D call TRBD1 (5 bases). Germline V lookup: CDR1 SGHDT, CDR2 YYEEEE. Trimming stripped 0 bases from V and 2 bases from J, with 8 bases between. The CDR3 consists of 14 residues. The CDR3 is CASSLGQINTEAFF. The CDR3 DNA reads as TGTGCCAGCAGCTTGGGACAGATAAACACTGAAGCTTTCTTT. The entire variable domain, with the rest obtained from reference TRBV5-6 and TRBJ1-1, is as follows: DAGVTQSPTHLIKTRGQQVTLRCSPKSGHDTVSWYQQALGQGPQFIFQYYEEEERQRGNFPDRFSGHQFPNYSSELNVNALLLGDSALYLCASSLGQINTEAFFGQGTRLTVV.

The chain couples TRBV5-4 to TRBJ2-7, with TRBD1 matching 10 bases. The CDR3 is 15 amino acids. The ends lost 4 bases at V and 4 bases at J; junction bases unmatched: 8. Germline lookup yields CDR1 SGHNT and CDR2 YYREEE (reference sequence). The CDR3 sequence is CASSGRDRGFYEQYF. Written as DNA, the CDR3 is TGTGCCAGCAGCGGAAGGGACAGGGGCTTTTACGAGCAGTACTTC.

The genes are TRBV19 and TRBJ1-2; perhaps TRBD1 as D (5 bases). V dropped 1 base and J dropped 2 bases, with 11 bases sitting between them. Germline CDR1 reads LNHDA; CDR2 reads SQIVND (reference sequence). The CDR3 spans 15 residues. In DNA form, the CDR3 reads TGTGCCAGTAGTATAGGAGTAAACAGGAACTATGGCTACACCTTC. Protein: CASSIGVNRNYGYTF.

This chain uses TRBV9 with TRBJ2-1; TRBD2 aligns across 8 bases. The CDR3 contains 14 residues. V dropped 4 bases and J dropped 2; count of bases not matched to a gene: 2. Germline V gives CDR1 SGDLS, CDR2 YYNGEE. The CDR3 sequence: CASSKLAAYNEQFF. CDR3 nucleotide sequence: TGTGCCAGCAGCAAACTAGCGGCCTACAATGAGCAGTTCTTC.

This clone was observed a single time. The chain couples TRBV5-4 to TRBJ2-1; D is possibly TRBD2 (6 bases). V dropped 3 bases and J dropped 4 bases, with 17 bases sitting between them. Germline V gene lookup returns CDR1 SGHNT and CDR2 YYREEE (reference sequence). The CDR3 has 16 residues. CDR3 coding DNA: TGTGCCAGCAGCTCTATGACTAGTATCCCTTACAATGAGCAGTTCTTC. Its translation is CASSSMTSIPYNEQFF.

V is TRBV6-6 and J is TRBJ2-3; D unclear. CDR1 and CDR2 (germline): MNHNY, SVGAGI (reference sequence). The CDR3 extends over 14 amino acids. Between the trimmed V and J ends, which lost 0 bases and 4 bases, there was a span of 8 bases. The CDR3 loop reads CASSYSKEADTQYF. The CDR3 DNA sequence: TGTGCCAGCAGTTACTCGAAAGAGGCAGATACGCAGTATTTT.

V usage is TRBV15 and J usage is TRBJ1-5; 7 positions agree with TRBD1. V lost 7 bases, J lost 6 bases, and 6 bases stayed unmatched. CDR3 length equals 13 residues. CDR1 and CDR2 from the germline V gene are LNHNV and YYDKDF (reference sequence). CDR3 coding DNA: TGTGCCACCACCGACAGGGTAACTCAGCCCCAGCATTTT. Its translation: CATTDRVTQPQHF.

The CDR3 bases are TGTGCCAGCTCACCGGGGTTCCAGACAGTTAATTCACCCCTCCACTTT. Its protein is CASSPGFQTVNSPLHF. V is TRBV18 and J is TRBJ1-6, with TRBD1 as a possible D gene (5 bases). There are 16 residues in the CDR3. Trimming cost V 3 bases and J 6 bases, with 15 bases left between them. Germline V lookup: CDR1 KGHSH, CDR2 LQKENI.

This clone was counted once. The rearrangement joins TRBV29-1 to TRBJ2-1, with 8 bases identical to TRBD1. CDR3 length: 15 amino acids. V lost 5 bases, J lost 8 bases, and 14 bases stayed unmatched. Germline CDR1 is SQVTM and CDR2 is ANQGSEA. The CDR3, as DNA: TGCAGCGTTCCAGACCCCCAGGGGGCAAACGATGAGCAGTTCTTC. It codes for CSVPDPQGANDEQFF.

The V and J genes are TRBV29-1 and TRBJ1-1, with no clear D. V lost 6 bases, J lost 3 bases, and 17 bases lay in between. The CDR3 is 14 amino acids. The germline CDR1 and CDR2 sequences are SQVTM and ANQGSEA. The CDR3 region is CSVRLHAADTEAFF. DNA for the CDR3: TGCAGCGTGCGCCTACACGCGGCGGACACTGAAGCTTTCTTT.

The rearrangement uses TRBV5-4 and TRBJ2-2, with a possible D match to TRBD2 (5 bases). Between the trimmed V and J ends, which lost 5 bases and 6 bases, there was a span of 17 bases. The CDR3 is 15 amino acids. In germline, CDR1 is SGHNT, CDR2 YYREEE (reference sequence). The CDR3 DNA follows: TGTGCCAGCAGGGACGACCGGAGGATCCCCGGGGAGCTGTTTTTT. Translating gives CASRDDRRIPGELFF.

The chain uses TRBV11-2 and TRBJ2-5, with unresolved D. Trimming took 0 bases from V and 6 from J, leaving 5 bases between them. The CDR3 sequence is 12 residues long. Germline values: CDR1 SGHAT, CDR2 FQNNGV. CDR3 protein: CASSLDTQTQYF. The CDR3 DNA reads as TGTGCCAGCAGCTTAGATACACAGACCCAGTACTTC.

This chain joins TRBV7-7 and TRBJ2-6; TRBD1 matches 12 bases. CDR1 is SSHAT, CDR2 FNYEAQ, per germline (reference sequence). The CDR3 consists of 17 residues. With 5 bases clipped from V and 3 bases from J, the junction kept 5 bases outside the gene matches. CDR3 amino acids: CASSPGTGGGGANVLTF. The DNA of the CDR3 is TGTGCCAGCAGCCCCGGGACAGGGGGCGGTGGGGCCAACGTCCTGACTTTC.

The CDR3 nucleotides are TGTGCCAGCAGCCAGGGACAAGTCTATGGCTACACCTTC. This gives the protein CASSQGQVYGYTF. The chain employs TRBV12-3 or TRBV12-4 and TRBJ1-2; D possibly corresponds to TRBD1 (6 bases). V lost 6 bases to trimming and J lost 4 bases, with 12 bases between them. CDR3 length: 13 residues.

The chain links TRBV27 to TRBJ2-1, with TRBD2 identical over 8 bases. V gave up 4 bases and J gave up 4 bases; unmatched junction bases: 12. Germline assignment: CDR1 MNHEY and CDR2 SMNVEV (reference sequence). The CDR3 consists of 17 residues. The CDR3 protein is CASSSGYGGRSYNEQFF. CDR3 nucleotide sequence: TGTGCCAGCAGTTCCGGTTATGGCGGGAGGAGTTACAATGAGCAGTTCTTC.

The chain joins TRBV27 to TRBJ1-5; D may be TRBD1 (6 bases). Trimming pared 2 bases from V and 5 bases from J, leaving 13 bases between. CDR3 size: 15 residues. CDR1 MNHEY and CDR2 SMNVEV come from the germline V gene (reference sequence). DNA for the CDR3: TGTGCCAGCAGTTTAGGCAGGGGTGTCGATCAGCCCCAGCATTTT. It translates to CASSLGRGVDQPQHF.

V is TRBV6-5 and J is TRBJ1-5, with D possibly being TRBD1 (6 bases). The CDR3 runs to 15 residues. V gave up 5 bases and J gave up 0 bases, with 11 bases separating them. Germline CDR1 and CDR2: MNHEY and SVGAGI. CDR3 sequence (DNA): TGTGCCAGCAGTCCGGACAGCTATAGCAATCAGCCCCAGCATTTT. Residues: CASSPDSYSNQPQHF.

The chain carries TRBV12-3 or TRBV12-4 and TRBJ2-7; D is perhaps TRBD1 (5 bases). The V end was cut by 3 bases, the J end by 9 bases, with 15 bases between. The CDR3 length is 13 residues. The CDR3 loop is CASSLYLGRGQYF. The CDR3 coding sequence is TGTGCCAGCAGTTTGTATTTGGGGCGCGGGCAGTACTTC.

The chain links TRBV27 to TRBJ2-3; D unclear. The length of the CDR3 is 13 residues. CDR1 MNHEY and CDR2 SMNVEV come from the germline V gene (reference sequence). The V gene lost 8 bases and the J gene lost 1 base, with 10 bases spanning the gap. CDR3 amino acids: CASAWARTDTQYF. The CDR3 DNA reads as TGTGCCAGCGCCTGGGCCCGCACAGATACGCAGTATTTT.

This chain connects TRBV3-1 (or the pseudogene TRBV3-2) to TRBJ2-3; 15 bases line up with TRBD2. Germline V CDR1 and CDR2: LGHDT, YNNKEL (reference sequence). The CDR3 has 20 amino acids. J lost 5 bases, V lost 4 bases, and 16 bases had no gene match. The CDR3 DNA reads TGTGCCAGCAGCCTTCTGAATCGGACTAGCGGGGGGGCGGATAGAGATACGCAGTATTTT. The encoded protein is CASSLLNRTSGGADRDTQYF.

The sample holds a few counts of this clone. This sequence joins TRBV18 and TRBJ1-1, with 8 bases aligning to TRBD1. Germline CDR1 reads KGHSH; CDR2 reads LQKENI. V was pared by 5 bases and J by 3 bases, with 2 bases of the junction left unmatched. This CDR3 spans 13 amino acids. The CDR3 DNA is TGTGCCAGCTCAAAGGACAGGGACACTGAAGCTTTCTTT. Amino acids: CASSKDRDTEAFF.

The count of this clone is one. This chain links TRBV18 with TRBJ1-2; no clear D gene. The CDR3 is 14 amino acids. The V end was cut by 0 bases, the J end by 1 base, with 6 bases between. Germline CDR1 is KGHSH and CDR2 is LQKENI. The CDR3 loop reads CASSPPEVNYGYTF. As DNA, the CDR3 is TGTGCCAGCTCACCACCGGAGGTTAACTATGGCTACACCTTC. The entire variable domain, with the rest obtained from reference TRBV18 and TRBJ1-2, is as follows: NAGVMQNPRHLVRRRGQEARLRCSPMKGHSHVYWYRQLPEEGLKFMVYLQKENIIDESGMPKERFSAEFPKEGPSILRIQQVVRGDSAAYFCASSPPEVNYGYTFGSGTRLTVV.

This clone has a handful of counts. This rearrangement joins TRBV11-2 to TRBJ2-3, with D perhaps TRBD1 (6 bases). The CDR3 consists of 15 residues. Trimming took 7 bases from V and 3 from J, leaving 17 bases between them. Germline V gene lookup returns CDR1 SGHAT and CDR2 FQNNGV. In DNA form, the CDR3 reads TGTGCCAGCAACACCCAGACAGGCCGTACAGATACGCAGTATTTT. Translating it yields CASNTQTGRTDTQYF.

The chain couples TRBV6-5 to TRBJ2-1; 9 bases are shared with TRBD1. From germline, CDR1 is MNHEY and CDR2 SVGAGI. J was trimmed by 8 bases and V by 2 bases; bases with no gene match: 4. This CDR3 contains 14 residues. The DNA for the CDR3 is TGTGCCAGCAGTTACGGACAGGGGTTGCATGAGCAGTTCTTC. This sequence encodes CASSYGQGLHEQFF.